This T cell receptor (beta chain) is from a study of blood T cell repertoires in COVID-19 (dated by TCRdb to 2020 to 2021). Regarding the study in general: The collaborator samples originated in the United States, Italy and Spain and spanned the acute and convalescent phases of COVID-19. Where available, HLA class I and class II types were taken from metadata supplied by the sample provider and were not determined by assay-based typing. The samples were drawn from the first 160 participants of the ongoing ImmuneRACE study and from more than 1,000 subjects provided by 6 global collaborators. Deeply sampled blood TCRbeta repertoires from subjects exposed to, actively infected with, or recovered from COVID-19 were included in the dataset. The repertoires were released in a freely available public database meant as a resource for research on the immune response to SARS-CoV-2. Sample metadata almost always included a de-identified subject ID, COVID-19 status, age in years and sex. The prospective study material was composed of cDNA or gDNA derived from T cells, B-cell-depleted T cells, or PBMCs.

TCRbeta CDR3 regions were amplified from genomic DNA by means of the immunoSEQ Assay, a bias-controlled multiplex PCR. Per the source publication's procedure: Nucleated cell counts per sample were estimated from amplification of reference gene primers within the assay. To quantify the absolute abundance of each unique TCRbeta CDR3 rearrangement, sequence reads were collapsed and filtered. For each sample, productive Simpson clonality was calculated as the square root of Simpson's diversity index over productive rearrangements. Entries here come from immuneACCESS through TCRdb and include only in-frame sequences with V and J called. Some clones fail to appear in such tables; in the studies checked, an unresolved V gene covers under half of the shortfall, and the cause of the remainder is unknown. V and J calls and clone size come straight from that table; D and trimming were deduced from the DNA. The sample records under 300,000 clones, about nine tenths of which are singletons. The ten largest clones take up roughly 2.3% of the sample.

Each collaborating institution followed its own protocols to collect whole blood in K2EDTA tubes. For TCRbeta analysis, collaborator samples were shipped as frozen whole blood, as isolated PBMCs, or as DNA extracted from either sample type. General study outcomes and caveats: How much clinical and demographic metadata was included differed by source and by participant, and the metadata was provided uncurated.

From its cysteine to its phenylalanine, the CDR3 spans 13 amino acids. Solely the CDR3 DNA is kept, with 39 bases framed from the first base. The germline V gene sets CDR1 to SGHRS and CDR2 to YFSETQ. V and J lose 7 bases and 5 bases, and a span of 16 bases separates them. About this clone itself: Its antigen is not yet known. No per-base quality is available; no much larger clone lies one base away.

This receptor was taken from a man aged 50 to 60 with acute or convalescent COVID-19. Material for sequencing was peripheral blood. The chain employs TRBV5-1 and TRBJ2-7; matching of 5 bases hints at TRBD1 as the D gene. For the CDR3, the sequence is CASSGRKGDEQYF. In nucleotides, the sequence is TGCGCCAGCTCCGGAAGGAAAGGGGACGAGCAGTACTTC.